A selection of T cell receptor beta chains follows, all from one sample in a study of Ad26.COV2.S vaccination and SARS-CoV-2 variants. Produced via immunoSEQ multiplex PCR; TCRdb's table is partial and in-frame only. The table records about 350,000 clones, roughly 89% of them present only once. The sequenced sample was peripheral blood, obtained in a trial of Ad26.COV2.S vaccine versus placebo. Every receptor here comes from a person between 18 and 65 years old who received the Ad26.COV2.S COVID-19 vaccine or a placebo. The CDR3 runs from the conserved cysteine through the conserved F or W. Each record gives: J gene, V gene, CDR3 protein.

TRBJ1-3,TRBV20-1,CSASRGEAGNTIYF
TRBJ2-2,TRBV7-9,CASSNRTHRVGELFF
TRBJ1-1,TRBV29-1,CSGRDRGIEAFF
TRBJ1-1,TRBV28,CASRGQGREVGAFF
TRBJ1-3,TRBV19,CASSRHISGNTIYF
TRBJ2-1,TRBV19,CASSEAGTGDGNEQFF
TRBJ1-2,TRBV18,CASSPPTGTGSGYTF
TRBJ1-1,TRBV28,CASSQRPTEAFF
TRBJ2-5,TRBV6-2/TRBV6-3,CASSFTGFQETQYF
TRBJ1-3,TRBV11-2,CASRRGAGSGNTIYF
TRBJ1-5,TRBV19,CASSVTGGDFASNQPQHF
TRBJ2-2,TRBV30,CAWSLQGTGELFF
TRBJ1-6,TRBV5-6,CASSLPGTGNSPLHF
TRBJ2-3,TRBV5-1,CASSLVVDTDTQYF
TRBJ1-1,TRBV7-7,CASSLKGKTRNTEAFF
TRBJ2-5,TRBV6-5,CASSYGGQETQYF
TRBJ1-1,TRBV9,CASSLAPQGMTEAFF